What follows are 22 T cell receptor beta chains derived from one specimen sequenced in a study of spatial heterogeneity in lung cancer. Findings and caveats of the study: Tracking of tumor mutation counts was seen in expanded intratumoral alpha and beta TCR counts.

Time point: sample taken at primary tumor resection. The antigens of these receptors remain unknown. TCRdb redid the calling of the 5' RACE reads with MiXCR, one entry per CDR3 protein. Among around 95,000 distinct CDR3 sequences listed, under 4.5% were seen once. Sequencing was performed on lung tumor tissue, taken at surgery. These TCRs come from a male donor with early-stage non-small cell lung cancer.

Written as DNA, the CDR3 is TGTGCCAGCAGCCAAGGAAGTGATTCACCCCTCCACTTT. Protein: CASSQGSDSPLHF. This chain connects TRBV3-1 to TRBJ1-6; D gene uncertain. The CDR3 is made up of 13 amino acids. The V and J ends lost 1 base and 8 bases respectively, with 6 bases between them. Germline-derived CDR1 and CDR2 are LGHDT and YNNKEL (reference sequence).

The chain combines TRBV7-6 with TRBJ2-3; D is ambiguous. The CDR3 has 14 residues. CDR1 and CDR2 from the germline V gene are SGHVS and FNYEAQ. The V end was cut by 0 bases, the J end by 2 bases, with 6 bases between. The DNA of the CDR3 is TGTGCCAGCAGCTTAGCGAGGAACACAGATACGCAGTATTTT. Residues: CASSLARNTDTQYF.

The chain joins TRBV6-2 or TRBV6-3 to TRBJ2-7, with D possibly TRBD2 on 6 matching bases. The CDR3 loop spans 16 amino acids. Germline loops: CDR1 MNHEY, CDR2 SVGEGT. Deletions cut 5 bases from V and 3 bases from J, with 20 bases between. The CDR3: CASSHRPGSGDYEQYF. For the CDR3, the DNA is TGTGCCAGCAGTCACCGACCCGGATCGGGGGACTACGAGCAGTACTTC.

This clonotype came up a few times. This chain uses TRBV28 with TRBJ1-5, with 7 bases aligning to TRBD1. The V and J ends lost 7 bases and 5 bases, in that order; junction bases with no gene match: 11. CDR3 length equals 15 residues. From germline, CDR1 is MDHEN and CDR2 SYDVKM. CDR3 sequence reads: CASTKLQGRYQPQHF. The CDR3 nucleotides read TGTGCCAGCACAAAACTACAGGGGCGGTATCAGCCCCAGCATTTT.

This clonotype was seen ten or more times. The rearrangement uses TRBV12-3 or TRBV12-4 and TRBJ2-2; D is ambiguous. Trimming left V 3 bases short and J 2 bases short, with 13 bases between. The CDR3 length is 16 residues. CDR3 nucleotide sequence: TGTGCCAGCAGTTTTGGGCCGGCGGTCAACACCGGGGAGCTGTTTTTT. The encoded protein is CASSFGPAVNTGELFF.

This clonotype was seen repeatedly, ten times or more. This rearrangement joins TRBV6-5 to TRBJ2-3; D remains unclear. With 5 bases removed from V and 6 bases from J, the gap between germline ends came to 12 bases. The germline CDR1 and CDR2 sequences are MNHEY and SVGAGI. The CDR3 consists of 13 residues. In nucleotides, the CDR3 is TGTGCCAGCAGTCGAGCCCCGTGGGATACGCAGTATTTT. Its protein is CASSRAPWDTQYF.

Remarks on this clonotype: A much larger clonotype is one base distant, so this may be a read error. This chain links TRBV12-3 or TRBV12-4 with TRBJ2-3, with 16 bases fitting TRBD2. The CDR3 contains 19 residues. J gave up 6 bases and V 6 bases, and 15 bases lay outside the gene matches. The CDR3 nucleotides read TGTGCCAGCAGCCCCTATTCTGGGACTAGCGGGAGGGCCGTGGATACGCAGTATTTT. Amino acids: CASSPYSGTSGRAVDTQYF.

The sample holds many counts of this clonotype. This CDR3 is CSAPRLYEQFF. CDR3 bases: TGCAGTGCGCCTCGTCTCTATGAGCAGTTCTTC. The V and J genes are TRBV20-1 and TRBJ2-1; D is ambiguous. This CDR3 contains 11 residues. Trimming stripped 6 bases from V and 8 bases from J, with 11 bases between. Germline V gives CDR1 DFQATT, CDR2 SNEGSKA (reference sequence).

In this sample, this clonotype turned up many times. This chain links TRBV5-6 with TRBJ2-7; D is possibly TRBD2 (5 bases). The CDR3 covers 15 residues. The germline V gene encodes CDR1 SGHDT and CDR2 YYEEEE. Trimming took 1 base from V and 2 from J, leaving 13 bases between them. The CDR3 nucleotides are TGTGCCAGCAGCTTGTTACGGACTCGGACCTACGAGCAGTACTTC. This encodes CASSLLRTRTYEQYF.

Ten or more counts support this clonotype. CDR3 sequence: CSASLGVSHQPQHF. In nucleotides, the CDR3 is TGCAGTGCTTCCCTCGGGGTGTCCCATCAGCCCCAGCATTTT. The gene calls are TRBV20-1 and TRBJ1-5; D ambiguous. The CDR3 runs to 14 residues. Germline lookup yields CDR1 DFQATT and CDR2 SNEGSKA (reference sequence). Trimming took off 5 bases at V and 5 bases at J, with 16 bases between the two ends.

This clonotype was counted ten times or more. The chain couples TRBV3-1 to TRBJ1-4, with D perhaps TRBD1 (5 bases). Germline V gene sequence: CDR1 LGHDT, CDR2 YNNKEL (reference sequence). The germline V and J ends were trimmed by 0 bases and 6 bases, with 11 bases remaining between them. The CDR3 covers 15 residues. The CDR3 DNA is TGTGCCAGCAGCCAAGACGCGACAGCCTATGAAAAACTGTTTTTT. As protein: CASSQDATAYEKLFF.

This clonotype was seen a few times. The V call is TRBV12-3 or TRBV12-4, the J call TRBJ2-1; 8 nucleotides agree with TRBD2. V dropped 2 bases and J dropped 5; count of bases not matched to a gene: 14. The CDR3 loop spans 18 amino acids. DNA of the CDR3: TGTGCCAGCAGTTTAAGACTAGCGTTCCCCTCGCAGGACAATGAGCAGTTCTTC. Residues: CASSLRLAFPSQDNEQFF.

The table lists this clonotype with many counts. The V and J genes are TRBV6-6 and TRBJ2-7, with TRBD2 matching 12 bases. V shed 8 bases and J 4 bases; nucleotides not matched to a gene: 9. The CDR3 has 15 amino acids. CDR1 is MNHNY and CDR2 is SVGAGI in the germline V gene (reference sequence). The CDR3 here is CASFETSGSRYEQYF. The CDR3 nucleotides are TGTGCCAGCTTTGAGACTAGCGGGAGCAGGTACGAGCAGTACTTC.

This clonotype has ten or more counts. V is TRBV18 and J is TRBJ2-3, with D possibly matching TRBD2 (5 bases). This CDR3 region has 13 residues. Trimming stripped 7 bases from V and 9 bases from J, with 17 bases between. CDR1 KGHSH and CDR2 LQKENI come from the germline V gene. The CDR3 loop is CASCGLEPWTQYF. The CDR3 nucleotides read TGTGCCAGCTGCGGACTGGAGCCCTGGACGCAGTATTTT.

This clonotype was recorded at least ten times. The V and J genes are TRBV28 and TRBJ1-1; D gene unclear. The CDR3 covers 16 residues. The V gene lost 6 bases and the J gene lost 4 bases, with 21 bases spanning the gap. The germline gives CDR1 MDHEN, CDR2 SYDVKM. CDR3 region: CASSPSSGRAITEAFF. For the CDR3, the DNA is TGTGCCAGCAGCCCTTCGTCCGGACGGGCGATCACTGAAGCTTTCTTT.

This clonotype was recorded a few times. J is TRBJ2-3 and V is TRBV7-8; 12 bases agree with TRBD2. This CDR3 is built from 14 residues. The germline gives CDR1 SGHVS, CDR2 FQNEAQ. V lost 4 bases and J lost 8; bases outside the gene matches: 4. CDR3 DNA: TGTGCCAGCAGCTCACTAGCGGGAGGAGGTACGCAGTATTTT. Translated: CASSSLAGGGTQYF.

At least ten counts were recorded for this clonotype. The chain employs TRBV28 and TRBJ1-1, with unresolved D. The CDR3 is made up of 14 amino acids. V gave up 2 bases and J gave up 4 bases, with 11 bases separating them. Germline CDR1 reads MDHEN; CDR2 reads SYDVKM. The CDR3 here is CASSLGQRGTEAFF. CDR3 nucleotide sequence: TGTGCCAGCAGTTTAGGGCAGCGGGGCACTGAAGCTTTCTTT.

Ten or more counts support this clonotype. The rearrangement links TRBV6-5 to TRBJ2-1, with TRBD2 matching over 11 bases. The CDR3 has 18 amino acids. The germline gives CDR1 MNHEY, CDR2 SVGAGI. J was trimmed by 8 bases and V by 6 bases; bases with no gene match: 18. The CDR3 DNA follows: TGTGCCAGCAGACGATACGGTAGCGGGAGGGCCTTCTCCGATGAGCAGTTCTTC. Translated: CASRRYGSGRAFSDEQFF.

Only a few counts were recorded for this clonotype. The V call is TRBV28, the J call TRBJ1-6; 7 bases are a match to TRBD1. This CDR3 region has 14 residues. Unmatched junction bases numbered 7, after V lost 7 bases and J lost 7 bases. The germline CDR1 and CDR2 sequences are MDHEN and SYDVKM. The CDR3 sequence: CASKSDRENSPLHF. In DNA, the CDR3 is TGTGCCAGCAAGAGCGACAGGGAAAATTCACCCCTCCACTTT.

This clonotype was counted only a few times. V usage is TRBV28 and J usage is TRBJ2-5, with a weak D call TRBD1 (6 bases). CDR1 and CDR2 from the germline V gene are MDHEN and SYDVKM. Trimming stripped 11 bases from V and 1 base from J, with 11 bases between. This CDR3 is built from 12 residues. In DNA form, the CDR3 reads TGTGCCTGTGGACAGAGCCAAGAGACCCAGTACTTC. Amino acids: CACGQSQETQYF.

This clonotype has a count of ten or more. At one end, the junction sequence differs from germline, possibly due to a read error. The chain uses TRBV29-1 and TRBJ1-2; TRBD1 matches at 7 bases. CDR3 size: 11 residues. Germline V lookup: CDR1 SQVTM, CDR2 ANQGSEA. CDR3 sequence reads: CSTSGTEFDIF. The DNA of the CDR3 is TGCAGCACATCCGGGACAGAGTTCGACATATTC.

This clonotype was counted many times. The V and J genes are TRBV7-6 and TRBJ2-1; 8 bases align to TRBD1. Germline V lookup: CDR1 SGHVS, CDR2 FNYEAQ. The CDR3 contains 18 residues. After removal of 0 bases from V and 8 bases from J, the junction contained 15 bases not matched to a gene. The chain's CDR3 is CASSLAVKLVRGHDEQFF. The CDR3 DNA is TGTGCCAGCAGCTTAGCAGTAAAGCTCGTCAGGGGGCATGATGAGCAGTTCTTC.